What follows are 10 T cell receptor beta chains derived from one specimen sequenced in a study of breast tumors, draining lymph nodes, adjacent tissues. The lymph nodes were axillary draining lymph nodes from breast cancer patients. TCRdb reprocessed the multiplex PCR reads with MiXCR, giving one entry per CDR3 protein. Of some 140,000 distinct CDR3 sequences in the sample, 20% to 25% were seen once. The specimen was axillary lymph node tissue. Receptors were obtained from a female donor with breast cancer. Some clones in this sample may be carry-over from other donors' samples.

This clonotype was observed at least ten times. The chain combines TRBV20-1 with TRBJ1-2; 7 positions agree with TRBD1. There are 13 residues in the CDR3. Unmatched junction bases numbered 9, after V lost 3 bases and J lost 8 bases. The germline gives CDR1 DFQATT, CDR2 SNEGSKA (reference sequence). CDR3 region: CSAREGTAWGYTF. The CDR3 DNA is TGCAGTGCTAGGGAAGGGACAGCTTGGGGCTACACCTTC.

This clonotype was observed at least ten times. The chain is built from TRBV10-1 and TRBJ1-2, with D perhaps TRBD1 (6 bases). From germline, CDR1 is WNHNN and CDR2 SYGVQD (reference sequence). V lost 1 base and J lost 5, with 17 bases in between. The CDR3 is 16 amino acids. This chain's CDR3 is CASSEFRTAKEYGYTF. The CDR3 DNA reads as TGCGCCAGCAGTGAGTTCCGGACAGCGAAAGAATATGGCTACACCTTC.

Ten or more counts support this clonotype. The chain carries TRBV27 and TRBJ2-7; D ambiguous. Germline lookup yields CDR1 MNHEY and CDR2 SMNVEV (reference sequence). The CDR3 is 13 amino acids. The V end lost 5 bases, the J end lost 3 bases, and 11 bases lay between the germline ends. CDR3 sequence (DNA): TGTGCCAGCAGTCCCACGGAGAACTACGAGCAGTACTTC. It yields the protein CASSPTENYEQYF.

About this clonotype itself: A much larger clonotype is one base distant, so this may be a read error. The chain uses TRBV5-5 and TRBJ2-1; 9 nucleotides match TRBD2. The J segment lost 8 bases and the V segment lost 3 bases, leaving 9 bases of the junction unmatched. This CDR3 has 15 residues. Germline loops: CDR1 SGHKS, CDR2 YYEKEE (reference sequence). CDR3: CASSWEGLAGHEQFF. The CDR3 DNA sequence: TGTGCCAGCAGCTGGGAGGGACTAGCTGGACATGAGCAGTTCTTC.

Details on this clonotype: Just one base apart from a much larger clone, this may be a read error. The chain has TRBV6-6 and TRBJ1-5; unclear D gene. The CDR3 sequence is 17 residues long. CDR1 is MNHNY, CDR2 SVGAGI, per germline (reference sequence). The CDR3 sequence is CASSYYRHASPDQLQHF. The CDR3 coding sequence is TGTGCCAGCAGTTATTATCGCCACGCGTCACCTGATCAGCTCCAGCATTTT.

Notes on this clonotype: This may come from a read error, since a much larger clone is one base off. The chain carries TRBV6-5 and TRBJ2-1; D may be TRBD2 (5 bases). Trimming took 0 bases from V and 8 from J, leaving 11 bases between them. In germline, CDR1 is MNHEY, CDR2 SVGAGI. The CDR3 loop spans 14 amino acids. The CDR3 is CASSYSDRDDEQFF. The DNA of the CDR3 is TGTGCCAGCAGTTACTCGGACCGGGATGATGAGCAGTTCTTC.

This clonotype has ten or more counts. The chain carries TRBV7-2 and TRBJ2-1; tentatively, D is TRBD1 or TRBD2 (5 bases each). Trimming removed 7 bases from V and 8 bases from J, with 9 bases in between. The CDR3 length is 11 residues. The germline V gene has CDR1 SGHTA and CDR2 FQGNSA. This chain's CDR3 is CASKGRDEQFF. The CDR3 nucleotides are TGTGCCAGCAAGGGGCGGGATGAGCAGTTCTTC.

The CDR3 loop reads CASSTRDRGGTDTQYF. The CDR3 region has the DNA TGTGCCAGCAGCACCCGGGACCGAGGGGGCACAGATACGCAGTATTTT. This chain connects TRBV14 to TRBJ2-3; D might be TRBD1 or TRBD2, each matching 5 bases. Germline lookup yields CDR1 SGHDN and CDR2 FVKESK. Trimming removed 5 bases at V and 1 base at J, with 16 bases between. CDR3 length: 16 residues.

Comment on this clonotype: Sequence at one end of the junction differs from germline and may be a read error. V is TRBV7-2 and J is TRBJ2-1; 15 nucleotides agree with TRBD2. Germline V CDR1 and CDR2: SGHTA, FQGNSA. The CDR3 runs 18 residues. CDR3 residues: CASSLGGLAGGAYNEQFF. CDR3 in DNA: TGCGCCAGCAGCTTAGGAGGACTAGCGGGAGGGGCCTACAATGAGCAGTTCTTC.

V and J are TRBV24-1 and TRBJ2-2; 9 bases are a match to TRBD1. The CDR3 extends over 16 amino acids. With V trimmed by 1 base and J by 4 bases, 3 bases remained unmatched. CDR1 is KGHDR, CDR2 SFDVKD, per germline. CDR3 bases: TGTGCCACCAGTGATTTAAGGGGACAGGGCACCGGGGAGCTGTTTTTT. Protein product: CATSDLRGQGTGELFF.